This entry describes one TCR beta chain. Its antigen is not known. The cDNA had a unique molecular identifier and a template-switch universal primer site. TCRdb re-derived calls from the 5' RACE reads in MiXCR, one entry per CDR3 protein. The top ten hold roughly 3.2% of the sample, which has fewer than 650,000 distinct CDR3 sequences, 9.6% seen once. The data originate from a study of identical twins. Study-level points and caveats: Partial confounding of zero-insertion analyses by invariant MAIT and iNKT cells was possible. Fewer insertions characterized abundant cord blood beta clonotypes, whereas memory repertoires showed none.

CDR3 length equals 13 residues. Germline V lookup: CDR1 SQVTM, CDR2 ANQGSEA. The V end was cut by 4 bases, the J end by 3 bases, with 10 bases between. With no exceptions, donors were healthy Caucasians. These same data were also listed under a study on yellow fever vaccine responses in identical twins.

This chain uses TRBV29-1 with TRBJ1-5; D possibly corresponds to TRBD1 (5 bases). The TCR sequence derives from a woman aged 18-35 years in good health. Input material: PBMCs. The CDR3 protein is CSVAWTHNQPQHF. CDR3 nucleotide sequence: TGCAGCGTTGCGTGGACACACAATCAGCCCCAGCATTTT.